The 20 T cell receptor beta chains in this list originate from one sample, sequenced in a study of yellow fever vaccine responses in identical twins. Using its own MiXCR run on the RT-PCR reads, TCRdb lists one record per CDR3 protein. The data hold under 20,000 distinct CDR3 sequences, with roughly 60% observed a single time. The material was T cells from blood (PBMCs), unsorted or a sorted subset (not recorded which), obtained before or after yellow fever vaccination (not recorded which). The receptors were sampled from a woman in her late teens or twenties who received the yellow fever vaccine.

There are a few counts of this clonotype. The CDR3 DNA reads TGTGCCGTTCGGGACAGGGAGTCTTCCTACGAGCAGTACTTC. It encodes CAVRDRESSYEQYF. The rearrangement links TRBV10-3 to TRBJ2-7; TRBD1 agrees at 9 bases. The germline V gene encodes CDR1 ENHRY and CDR2 SYGVKD. This CDR3 region has 14 residues. V gave up 11 bases and J gave up 1 base; unmatched junction bases: 9.

This clonotype showed up just a few times. The V and J genes are TRBV12-5 and TRBJ2-1, with TRBD2 matching over 14 bases. The CDR3 contains 17 residues. The V segment lost 4 bases and the J segment 1 base; nucleotides outside the gene matches: 3. CDR1 is LGHNT, CDR2 FRNRAP, per germline. The CDR3 is CASGSGTSGSSYNEQFF. The CDR3 DNA sequence: TGTGCTAGTGGTTCTGGGACTAGCGGGAGTTCCTACAATGAGCAGTTCTTC.

This clonotype was picked up one time. The rearrangement joins TRBV7-9 to TRBJ2-3; 10 positions match TRBD1. Germline V gene sequence: CDR1 SEHNR, CDR2 FQNEAQ (reference sequence). CDR3 length equals 15 residues. V gave up 10 bases and J gave up 4 bases; unmatched junction bases: 11. The CDR3, as DNA: TGTGCCACCGTCCTGGGGGACAGGGGCGCAGATACGCAGTATTTT. Translated: CATVLGDRGADTQYF.

The J gene is TRBJ2-2, the V gene TRBV18, with 7 bases matching TRBD2. Germline V gene lookup returns CDR1 KGHSH and CDR2 LQKENI. V shed 3 bases and J 1 base; nucleotides not matched to a gene: 8. The CDR3 is 17 residues long. The CDR3 here is CASSPAGRVLNTGELFF. The CDR3 DNA is TGTGCCAGCTCACCTGCAGGGAGGGTCTTGAACACCGGGGAGCTGTTTTTT.

The genes are TRBV19 and TRBJ1-5, with 10 bases lining up with TRBD1. Germline lookup yields CDR1 LNHDA and CDR2 SQIVND (reference sequence). This CDR3 spans 15 amino acids. Germline trimming cut 5 bases from V and 4 bases from J; bases unmatched to any gene: 5. The CDR3 DNA is TGTGCCAGTAGTTTCTGGACAGGGGGTAATCAGCCCCAGCATTTT. It translates to CASSFWTGGNQPQHF.

This chain's CDR3 is CASSYGAYNSPLHF. For the CDR3, the DNA is TGTGCCAGCAGTTACGGTGCCTATAATTCACCCCTCCACTTT. V usage is TRBV6-5 and J usage is TRBJ1-6; unclear D gene. This CDR3 contains 14 residues. V lost 2 bases, J lost 2 bases, and 4 bases lay in between. Germline CDR1 and CDR2: MNHEY and SVGAGI.

The chain links TRBV29-1 to TRBJ2-1; D not certain. Trimming took 4 bases from V and 5 from J, leaving 9 bases between them. This CDR3 is 12 amino acids long. Germline CDR1 SQVTM, CDR2 ANQGSEA. The CDR3 sequence: CSVARTNNEQFF. For the CDR3, the DNA is TGCAGCGTTGCCCGGACCAACAATGAGCAGTTCTTC.

The rearrangement joins TRBV18 to TRBJ1-1, with D uncertain. The V gene lost 3 bases and the J gene lost 11 bases, with 13 bases spanning the gap. The germline V gene has CDR1 KGHSH and CDR2 LQKENI. This CDR3 spans 12 amino acids. Written as DNA, the CDR3 is TGTGCCAGCTCACCGGACGGGAGGGCGGCTTTCTTT. Residues: CASSPDGRAAFF.

V usage is TRBV19 and J usage is TRBJ2-1; 7 positions match TRBD2. CDR1 LNHDA and CDR2 SQIVND come from the germline V gene (reference sequence). This CDR3 has 15 residues. J was trimmed by 3 bases and V by 7 bases; bases with no gene match: 9. CDR3 in amino acids: CASISRGRDYNEQFF. Here the CDR3 DNA reads TGTGCCAGTATTTCACGAGGGAGGGACTACAATGAGCAGTTCTTC.

The V call is TRBV15, the J call TRBJ1-6, with 7 nucleotides matching TRBD1. The CDR3 spans 15 residues. In germline, CDR1 is LNHNV, CDR2 YYDKDF (reference sequence). V was pared by 0 bases and J by 9 bases, with 5 bases of the junction left unmatched. Here the CDR3 reads CATSREAGGISPLHF. CDR3 nucleotides: TGTGCCACCAGCAGAGAGGCAGGGGGGATTTCACCCCTCCACTTT.

The chain couples TRBV29-1 to TRBJ1-1, with a tentative D call TRBD1 (5 bases). Germline-derived CDR1 and CDR2 are SQVTM and ANQGSEA. V was pared by 6 bases and J by 5 bases, with 13 bases between. The CDR3 sequence is 12 residues long. The CDR3 sequence is CSVVPGETEAFF. The CDR3 DNA reads as TGCAGCGTCGTACCGGGGGAGACTGAAGCTTTCTTT.

The chain uses TRBV5-5 and TRBJ2-1; 9 nucleotides line up with TRBD1. This CDR3 has 15 residues. V lost 2 bases, J lost 9 bases, and 9 bases stayed unmatched. Per germline, CDR1 SGHKS and CDR2 YYEKEE (reference sequence). The CDR3 DNA is TGTGCCAGCAGCTTCAGGGGGACAGGGTTTCCTGAGCAGTTCTTC. Protein sequence: CASSFRGTGFPEQFF.

The rearrangement joins TRBV20-1 to TRBJ2-5; D is unclear. From germline, CDR1 is DFQATT and CDR2 SNEGSKA (reference sequence). The CDR3 length is 10 residues. V was pared by 2 bases and J by 3 bases, with 1 base between. The CDR3, as DNA: TGCAGTGCTAGAAAAGAGACCCAGTACTTC. Its translation: CSARKETQYF.

The rearrangement uses TRBV18 and TRBJ2-5, with D hard to call. The CDR3 sequence is 12 residues long. CDR1 and CDR2 (germline): KGHSH, LQKENI. The V end lost 2 bases, the J end lost 0 bases, and 1 base lay between the germline ends. This chain's CDR3 is CASSPNQETQYF. The DNA of the CDR3 is TGTGCCAGCTCACCAAACCAAGAGACCCAGTACTTC.

The V call is TRBV11-3, the J call TRBJ1-1, with D uncertain. Between the trimmed V and J ends, which lost 4 bases and 4 bases, there was a span of 10 bases. The germline gives CDR1 SGHNT, CDR2 YENEEA. The CDR3 is 13 residues long. The CDR3 region has the DNA TGTGCCAGCAGCTACTATCTGTCCACTGAAGCTTTCTTT. It is translated as CASSYYLSTEAFF.

J is TRBJ1-3 and V is TRBV19; D ambiguous. This CDR3 comprises 16 residues. Germline V gives CDR1 LNHDA, CDR2 SQIVND (reference sequence). Trimming left V 6 bases short and J 0 bases short, with 15 bases between. The CDR3, as DNA: TGTGCCAGTAGCGACCCGCGGATGAGCTCTGGAAACACCATATATTTT. Translating it yields CASSDPRMSSGNTIYF.

V usage is TRBV6-1 and J usage is TRBJ2-7; a possible D gene is TRBD2 (6 bases). The CDR3 is 14 residues long. V was trimmed by 4 bases and J by 1 base, leaving 11 bases between them. Germline values: CDR1 MNHNS, CDR2 SASEGT. CDR3 amino acids: CASSGGGESYEQYV. The DNA for the CDR3 is TGTGCCAGCAGTGGTGGCGGGGAATCCTACGAGCAGTACGTC.

V and J are TRBV2 and TRBJ2-1; possible D gene TRBD1, 6 bases. CDR3 length equals 13 residues. CDR1 and CDR2 (germline): SNHLY, FYNNEI. V shed 7 bases and J shed 8 bases, with 15 bases lying between them. CDR3 nucleotide sequence: TGTGCCAGCAAGGCCGGGACATTGGATGAGCAGTTCTTC. It translates to CASKAGTLDEQFF.

This chain connects TRBV20-1 to TRBJ2-5; possible D gene TRBD1, 5 bases. The germline CDR1 and CDR2 sequences are DFQATT and SNEGSKA (reference sequence). The V end was cut by 7 bases, the J end by 4 bases, with 13 bases between. The CDR3 extends over 12 amino acids. The CDR3 DNA is TGCAGTGTTCAAGGGGCAGGAGAGACCCAGTACTTC. Its protein is CSVQGAGETQYF.

The rearrangement uses TRBV7-2 and TRBJ1-5; D gene uncertain. Trimming cost V 0 bases and J 3 bases, with 6 bases left between them. This CDR3 comprises 14 residues. Germline CDR1 and CDR2: SGHTA and FQGNSA. The CDR3 region is CASSLAGPNQPQHF. The CDR3 DNA is TGTGCCAGCAGCTTAGCAGGGCCCAATCAGCCCCAGCATTTT.